The T cell receptor (beta chain) described here comes from a study of blood T cell repertoires in COVID-19. Study in general: Both acute and convalescent COVID-19 samples were obtained from the United States, Italy and Spain.

Data came from immunoSEQ multiplex PCR; TCRdb stores just in-frame clones and leaves some out. The sample contains some 70,000 clones, roughly 91% of which appear only once. CDR3 length: 12 residues. V was trimmed by 9 bases and J by 0 bases, leaving 9 bases between them. Germline V gene data show CDR1 as SGHNT and CDR2 as YYREEE (reference sequence). This clone was picked up a small number of times. V is TRBV5-4 and J is TRBJ2-5; no clear D gene. This sequence was found in a man aged 50 to 59 with active COVID-19. The sample consisted of peripheral blood. CDR3 amino acids: CATLGHQETQYF. CDR3 in DNA: TGTGCCACCCTTGGCCACCAAGAGACCCAGTACTTC.